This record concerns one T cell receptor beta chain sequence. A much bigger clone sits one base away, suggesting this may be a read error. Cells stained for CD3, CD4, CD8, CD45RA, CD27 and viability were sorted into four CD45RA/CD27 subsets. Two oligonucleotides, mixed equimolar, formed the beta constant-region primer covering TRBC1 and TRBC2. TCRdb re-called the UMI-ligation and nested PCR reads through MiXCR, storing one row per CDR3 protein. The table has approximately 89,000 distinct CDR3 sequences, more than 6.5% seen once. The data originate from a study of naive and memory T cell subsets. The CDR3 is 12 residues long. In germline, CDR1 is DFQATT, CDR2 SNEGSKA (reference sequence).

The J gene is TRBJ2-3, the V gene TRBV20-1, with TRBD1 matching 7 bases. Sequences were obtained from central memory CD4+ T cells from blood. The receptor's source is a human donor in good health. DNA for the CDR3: TGCAGTGTTAGACGGGACAGCAATACGCAGTATTTT. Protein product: CSVRRDSNTQYF.